Presented here are 26 T cell receptor beta chains from one specimen sequenced in a study of cytomegalovirus exposure and HLA in healthy donors. With 60 Vbeta and 13 Jbeta primers, the PCR was carried out. TCRdb's table, derived via immunoSEQ multiplex PCR, lists solely in-frame clones and lacks some. The sample carries over 50,000 clones, around 90% recorded once. Source material: PBMCs. These receptors originate from a man between 25 and 39 years old in good health and CMV-seropositive.

The chain carries TRBV29-1 and TRBJ2-6, with TRBD1 matching over 7 bases. This CDR3 is 14 amino acids long. The germline CDR1 and CDR2 sequences are SQVTM and ANQGSEA. With V trimmed by 6 bases and J by 2 bases, 4 bases remained unmatched. The CDR3 DNA sequence: TGCAGCGTCGCTGACAGGGCTGGGGCCAACGTCCTGACTTTC. Its protein is CSVADRAGANVLTF.

The chain uses TRBV5-1 and TRBJ2-2, with no clear D. Trimming pared 4 bases from V and 0 bases from J, leaving 16 bases between. The CDR3 has 17 amino acids. Germline lookup yields CDR1 SGHRS and CDR2 YFSETQ. In DNA form, the CDR3 reads TGCGCCAGCAGCCTACTTGGCGGTCTAGCGAACACCGGGGAGCTGTTTTTT. Protein sequence: CASSLLGGLANTGELFF.

This rearrangement joins TRBV5-4 to TRBJ1-4, with 7 bases identical to TRBD1. V lost 0 bases, J lost 3 bases, and 2 bases stayed unmatched. CDR1 is SGHNT and CDR2 is YYREEE in the germline V gene (reference sequence). This CDR3 contains 15 residues. CDR3 sequence (DNA): TGTGCCAGCAGCTTGGGCAGGGGGGCTAATGAAAAACTGTTTTTT. The encoded protein is CASSLGRGANEKLFF.

This clone was observed a handful of times. The J gene is TRBJ2-1, the V gene TRBV7-2, with 11 bases matching TRBD2. V gave up 1 base and J gave up 8 bases; unmatched junction bases: 4. This CDR3 contains 15 residues. The germline V gene encodes CDR1 SGHTA and CDR2 FQGNSA. The DNA for the CDR3 is TGTGCCAGCAGCTTAGAACTAGCGGGAGTGGATGAGCAGTTCTTC. Amino acids: CASSLELAGVDEQFF.

The chain links TRBV6-1 to TRBJ1-1; unclear D gene. The V and J ends lost 5 bases and 0 bases respectively, with 7 bases between them. The CDR3 spans 13 residues. The V gene's germline CDR1 is MNHNS and CDR2 SASEGT. The CDR3, as DNA: TGTGCCAGCAGTTCAACATTGAACACTGAAGCTTTCTTT. It is translated as CASSSTLNTEAFF.

The chain recombines TRBV7-6 with TRBJ2-5; a possible D gene is TRBD2 (6 bases). Germline lookup yields CDR1 SGHVS and CDR2 FNYEAQ. The CDR3 covers 12 residues. Trimming pared 3 bases from V and 5 bases from J, leaving 7 bases between. The CDR3 nucleotides read TGTGCCAGCAGCTTGGGGAGGGAGACCCAGTACTTC. Translation: CASSLGRETQYF.

In regard to this clone: The germline gene is not matched at one end of the junction; a read error may be the cause. This sequence joins TRBV7-9 and TRBJ2-3; D ambiguous. Per the germline V gene, CDR1 is SEHNR and CDR2 is FQNEAQ (reference sequence). This CDR3 comprises 12 residues. CDR3 in DNA: TGTTCCAGCAGCCCCTACACAGATACGCAGTATTTT. Protein sequence: CSSSPYTDTQYF.

The chain links TRBV11-3 to TRBJ1-6; 7 nucleotides align to TRBD1. After removal of 7 bases from V and 6 bases from J, the junction contained 6 bases not matched to a gene. CDR3 length equals 14 residues. Germline V CDR1 and CDR2: SGHNT, YENEEA. CDR3 in amino acids: CASKMTGINSPLHF. The CDR3 DNA follows: TGTGCCAGCAAGATGACAGGGATTAATTCACCCCTCCACTTT.

The V call is TRBV28, the J call TRBJ2-1, with TRBD2 matching 8 bases. This CDR3 is built from 18 residues. Germline V gene data show CDR1 as MDHEN and CDR2 as SYDVKM. Unmatched junction bases numbered 13, after V lost 6 bases and J lost 0 bases. The CDR3 sequence is CASSPPALGTSSYNEQFF. CDR3 nucleotides: TGTGCCAGCAGCCCACCCGCCCTTGGGACTAGCTCCTACAATGAGCAGTTCTTC.

This chain uses TRBV30 with TRBJ2-2, with 8 bases aligning to TRBD1. The CDR3 is 13 residues long. V shed 4 bases and J 6 bases; nucleotides not matched to a gene: 4. CDR1 and CDR2 from the germline V gene are GTSNPN and SVGIG (reference sequence). As DNA, the CDR3 is TGTGCCTGGACCGACAGGGGCGCCGGGGAGCTGTTTTTT. Translated: CAWTDRGAGELFF.

CDR3 DNA sequence: TGTGCCAGCAGTTCGGGATGGGTCTCTGAAGCTTTCTTT. This gives the protein CASSSGWVSEAFF. The rearrangement uses TRBV6-6 and TRBJ1-1; no clear D. V lost 4 bases and J lost 6, with 12 bases in between. This CDR3 spans 13 amino acids. Looked up from germline, CDR1 is MNHNY and CDR2 is SVGAGI (reference sequence).

The chain has TRBV6-5 and TRBJ2-3; possibly TRBD1 for D (5 bases). Looked up from germline, CDR1 is MNHEY and CDR2 is SVGAGI. The CDR3 runs 15 residues. Trimming shortened V by 7 bases and J by 0 bases, and 14 bases separated the two germline ends. The CDR3 nucleotides read TGTGCCAGCACCACCCGTGGGGCTAGCACAGATACGCAGTATTTT. It translates to CASTTRGASTDTQYF.

The chain is built from TRBV29-1 and TRBJ1-1, with 8 bases identical to TRBD1. J lost 3 bases, V lost 5 bases, and 8 bases had no gene match. CDR3 size: 14 residues. Germline CDR1 is SQVTM and CDR2 is ANQGSEA. The CDR3 DNA sequence: TGCAGCGTTACCAGGGGGCAGAGGGACACTGAAGCTTTCTTT. Residues: CSVTRGQRDTEAFF.

Only a few counts were recorded for this clone. This chain joins TRBV6-1 and TRBJ1-2, with 7 bases that match TRBD1. CDR3 length: 15 amino acids. V lost 5 bases and J lost 5; bases outside the gene matches: 11. The germline gives CDR1 MNHNS, CDR2 SASEGT. The CDR3 nucleotides read TGTGCCAGCAGTTCGGTGAGACAGGGAAGGTATGGCTACACCTTC. This translates into CASSSVRQGRYGYTF.

The chain joins TRBV25-1 to TRBJ2-5; 9 positions agree with TRBD1. The tail of the sequence fits TRBJ2-7 better, so the J call may be wrong. Germline V gives CDR1 MGHDK, CDR2 SYGVNS. CDR3 length: 14 residues. This CDR3 reads CATTPDRGGSEQYF. DNA for the CDR3: TGTGCCACCACACCTGACAGGGGGGGCAGCGAGCAGTACTTC.

The chain employs TRBV7-9 and TRBJ2-7; D possibly corresponds to TRBD2 (5 bases). The CDR3 has 12 residues. Trimming cost V 1 base and J 7 bases, with 8 bases left between them. In germline, CDR1 is SEHNR, CDR2 FQNEAQ (reference sequence). The CDR3 spells CASSLEAEEQYF. In DNA, the CDR3 is TGTGCCAGCAGCTTAGAAGCGGAGGAGCAGTACTTC. The full variable domain, completed using reference TRBV7-9 and TRBJ2-7, is DTGVSQNPRHKITKRGQNVTFRCDPISEHNRLYWYRQTLGQGPEFLTYFQNEAQLEKSRLLSDRFSAERPKGSFSTLEIQRTEQGDSAMYLCASSLEAEEQYFGPGTRLTVT.

The V and J genes are TRBV5-4 and TRBJ2-5; the match to TRBD2 covers 7 bases. The ends lost 2 bases at V and 5 bases at J; junction bases unmatched: 6. CDR1 and CDR2 (germline): SGHNT, YYREEE (reference sequence). This CDR3 is built from 14 residues. CDR3 DNA sequence: TGTGCCAGCAGCTTTCTAGCGGCTCAGGAGACCCAGTACTTC. Protein: CASSFLAAQETQYF.

The chain employs TRBV2 and TRBJ2-3, with D maybe TRBD2 (5 bases). The CDR3 runs to 12 residues. Germline values: CDR1 SNHLY, CDR2 FYNNEI. V lost 8 bases and J lost 4, with 10 bases in between. The CDR3 sequence: CASGSGPDTQYF. CDR3 nucleotides: TGTGCCAGCGGGAGTGGACCAGATACGCAGTATTTT. Based on the CDR3 plus reference TRBV2 and TRBJ2-3, the full variable domain is EPEVTQTPSHQVTQMGQEVILRCVPISNHLYFYWYRQILGQKVEFLVSFYNNEISEKSEIFDDQFSVERPDGSNFTLKIRSTKLEDSAMYFCASGSGPDTQYFGPGTRLTVL.

Note on this clone: Sequence at one end of the junction differs from germline and may be a read error. This sequence joins TRBV6-6 and TRBJ2-5; tentatively, D is TRBD1 (6 bases). This CDR3 comprises 14 residues. Germline V gene data show CDR1 as MNHNY and CDR2 as SVGAGI (reference sequence). The CDR3 region is CASSDSGVQETQYF. CDR3 sequence (DNA): TGTGCCAGCAGTGACTCAGGGGTCCAAGAGACCCAGTACTTC.

This rearrangement joins TRBV29-1 to TRBJ2-2; TRBD1 might be the D (5 bases). This CDR3 is built from 13 residues. Germline-derived CDR1 and CDR2 are SQVTM and ANQGSEA. V dropped 4 bases and J dropped 4 bases, with 10 bases sitting between them. The CDR3 DNA follows: TGCAGCGTTGCAGTGGGGCGCACCGGGGAGCTGTTTTTT. Protein sequence: CSVAVGRTGELFF.

The gene calls are TRBV11-2 and TRBJ1-2, with D maybe TRBD1 (5 bases). The CDR3 is made up of 17 amino acids. V gave up 2 bases and J gave up 0 bases, with 16 bases separating them. CDR1 is SGHAT and CDR2 is FQNNGV in the germline V gene. The CDR3 DNA sequence: TGTGCCAGCAGCTTACGGGGAGGGGAGGGAGCTAACTATGGCTACACCTTC. As protein: CASSLRGGEGANYGYTF.

This clone was seen a handful of times. The gene calls are TRBV25-1 and TRBJ2-1; the match to TRBD2 covers 12 bases. This CDR3 has 16 residues. Germline-derived CDR1 and CDR2 are MGHDK and SYGVNS. Trimming cost V 4 bases and J 7 bases; bases outside gene matches: 8. The CDR3 DNA follows: TGTGCCAGCAGTGGTAGGACTAGCGGGAAGAGTAATGAGCAGTTCTTC. Its protein is CASSGRTSGKSNEQFF.

The J gene is TRBJ2-5, the V gene TRBV5-1, with D possibly being TRBD2 (5 bases). The germline gives CDR1 SGHRS, CDR2 YFSETQ. The CDR3 is 15 residues long. Trimming took off 4 bases at V and 2 bases at J, with 15 bases between the two ends. The chain's CDR3 is CASSGEGRRQETQYF. The CDR3 nucleotides read TGCGCCAGCAGCGGAGAGGGCCGCCGACAAGAGACCCAGTACTTC.

This clone was seen a handful of times. The V call is TRBV6-1, the J call TRBJ2-1, with TRBD2 matching over 8 bases. This CDR3 spans 17 amino acids. The germline V gene encodes CDR1 MNHNS and CDR2 SASEGT. Trimming removed 1 base from V and 1 base from J; junction bases left unmatched: 6. The CDR3 bases are TGTGCCAGCAGTGAAGAAGAGCGGGAGTCTTCCTACAATGAGCAGTTCTTC. This encodes CASSEEERESSYNEQFF.

The CDR3 protein is CASSRTGTYGYTF. The CDR3 DNA reads as TGTGCCAGCTCCCGGACAGGGACCTATGGCTACACCTTC. The chain employs TRBV7-2 and TRBJ1-2; 8 bases match TRBD1. The germline CDR1 and CDR2 sequences are SGHTA and FQGNSA. CDR3 length equals 13 residues. V gave up 8 bases and J gave up 4 bases; unmatched junction bases: 6.

The chain combines TRBV28 with TRBJ1-1, with D possibly being TRBD1 (6 bases). This CDR3 spans 16 amino acids. Germline CDR1 is MDHEN and CDR2 is SYDVKM. V dropped 3 bases and J dropped 3 bases, with 17 bases sitting between them. CDR3 nucleotide sequence: TGTGCCAGCAGTTTTGACAGGTACGGTGGGGACACTGAAGCTTTCTTT. Protein: CASSFDRYGGDTEAFF.